The 27 T cell receptor beta chains below were found in one sample sequenced in a study of monozygotic twins with inflammatory bowel disease. TCRdb re-called the 5' RACE reads and gives one entry per CDR3 protein, without DNA. The sample yields 200,000 to 250,000 distinct CDR3 sequences, of which the top ten take up around 1.5%. Sequencing input: blood. The receptors derive from a human donor with ulcerative colitis or Crohn's disease, or a healthy co-twin of an affected twin (not recorded which).

This chain links TRBV5-1 with TRBJ1-5; checking the TCRdb D call of TRBD1 is not possible without DNA. Germline V lookup: CDR1 SGHRS, CDR2 YFSETQ. The CDR3 is made up of 14 amino acids. This CDR3 reads CASSLQGLNQPQHF.

The CDR3: CASSRKAGGSPDTQYF. The chain carries TRBV7-2 and TRBJ2-3; TCRdb designates TRBD2, a call that cannot be tested without DNA. Germline CDR1 and CDR2: SGHTA and FQGNSA. The CDR3 covers 16 residues.

This rearrangement joins TRBV7-9 to TRBJ1-1; TCRdb returns TRBD1, unconfirmable since there is no DNA. Germline-derived CDR1 and CDR2 are SEHNR and FQNEAQ (reference sequence). This CDR3 region has 14 residues. CDR3 residues: CASRGGGGDTEAFF.

J is TRBJ1-1 and V is TRBV19. This CDR3 has 11 residues. Germline lookup yields CDR1 LNHDA and CDR2 SQIVND (reference sequence). The CDR3: CASIKSTEAFF.

The chain is built from TRBV7-9 and TRBJ1-4; TCRdb calls TRBD1, which cannot be checked without DNA. The length of the CDR3 is 17 residues. CDR1 is SEHNR and CDR2 is FQNEAQ in the germline V gene (reference sequence). The CDR3: CASSPGQGAPRSEKLFF.

The chain has TRBV25-1 and TRBJ1-6. The CDR3 sequence is 16 residues long. Germline V gives CDR1 MGHDK, CDR2 SYGVNS. The CDR3 spells CASSESGTLPNSPLHF. Complete variable domain (other parts from reference TRBV25-1 and TRBJ1-6): EADIYQTPRYLVIGTGKKITLECSQTMGHDKMYWYQQDPGMELHLIHYSYGVNSTEKGDLSSESTVSRIRTEHFPLTLESARPSHTSQYLCASSESGTLPNSPLHFGNGTRLTVT.

The V call is TRBV2, the J call TRBJ1-2; TCRdb lists TRBD1, though no DNA is available to test this call. The germline CDR1 and CDR2 sequences are SNHLY and FYNNEI. This CDR3 has 17 residues. The CDR3 sequence: CASSEGTGTGADYGYTF.

This rearrangement joins TRBV5-1 to TRBJ1-1; TCRdb's D call of TRBD1 is untestable without DNA. Germline V lookup: CDR1 SGHRS, CDR2 YFSETQ. This CDR3 region has 15 residues. CDR3 amino acids: CASRVEPGANTEAFF.

The J gene is TRBJ2-5, the V gene TRBV20-1. Germline-derived CDR1 and CDR2 are DFQATT and SNEGSKA (reference sequence). The CDR3 contains 12 residues. CDR3 loop: CSARAGWETQYF.

J is TRBJ1-1 and V is TRBV7-2. CDR3 length equals 13 residues. Germline-derived CDR1 and CDR2 are SGHTA and FQGNSA. CDR3: CASSLVRDTEAFF.

The CDR3 is CASSPTRESTDTQYF. This chain connects TRBV6-1 to TRBJ2-3; the D gene TCRdb calls, TRBD2, cannot be checked with no DNA. Germline V CDR1 and CDR2: MNHNS, SASEGT. The CDR3 is made up of 15 amino acids.

The gene calls are TRBV7-9 and TRBJ2-5; there is no DNA to check the TCRdb D call of TRBD2. The CDR3 runs to 15 residues. Germline loops: CDR1 SEHNR, CDR2 FQNEAQ (reference sequence). The CDR3 spells CASSLRQGGLETQYF.

The genes are TRBV4-2 and TRBJ2-6; TCRdb indicates TRBD2, and absent DNA this call remains unverified. The CDR3 is 19 residues long. The germline V gene encodes CDR1 LGHNA and CDR2 YNFKEQ. The CDR3 loop reads CASSQDRLAGTTGANVLTF.

V is TRBV4-1 and J is TRBJ2-7; as DNA is missing, the TRBD1 call by TCRdb cannot be tested. Germline CDR1 reads MGHRA; CDR2 reads YSYEKL. The CDR3 totals 16 residues. The CDR3 reads CASSLNPGQGSYEQYF.

The chain carries TRBV5-4 and TRBJ2-1. CDR1 is SGHNT, CDR2 YYREEE, per germline (reference sequence). The CDR3 consists of 12 residues. The CDR3 sequence is CASSLDVWAVDF.

The CDR3 protein is CASSSTRQGEKLFF. The V and J genes are TRBV12-3 or TRBV12-4 and TRBJ1-4; lacking DNA, the TRBD1 call made by TCRdb goes unchecked. The CDR3 is made up of 14 amino acids.

This chain uses TRBV3-1 with TRBJ2-3. The length of the CDR3 is 13 residues. The germline V gene encodes CDR1 LGHDT and CDR2 YNNKEL (reference sequence). The CDR3 sequence: CASSLLVADTQYF.

The chain employs TRBV12-3 or TRBV12-4 and TRBJ1-2; as DNA is missing, the TRBD1 call by TCRdb cannot be tested. There are 14 residues in the CDR3. The CDR3 loop reads CASSLDRLGLFYTF.

CDR3 protein: CASSPQEVPTEAFF. This chain joins TRBV7-9 and TRBJ1-1. Per the germline V gene, CDR1 is SEHNR and CDR2 is FQNEAQ (reference sequence). The CDR3 totals 14 residues.

The chain employs TRBV6-7 and TRBJ2-2; the TCRdb call, TRBD1, lacks DNA for checking. TRBV6-7 belongs to the ORF category, with a function that is uncertain. The length of the CDR3 is 14 residues. This CDR3 reads CASSSRGAAGELFF.

The V call is TRBV2, the J call TRBJ2-5. Germline CDR1 SNHLY, CDR2 FYNNEI. The CDR3 has 13 amino acids. This CDR3 reads CASSEARPETQYF.

The chain combines TRBV7-3 with TRBJ1-1. CDR3 size: 13 residues. The germline CDR1 and CDR2 sequences are SGHTA and FQGTGA. This chain's CDR3 is CASSLWRGAEAFF.

The chain links TRBV28 to TRBJ1-1; TCRdb indicates TRBD1, and absent DNA this call remains unverified. CDR1 and CDR2 (germline): MDHEN, SYDVKM. The CDR3 is 17 residues long. The CDR3 spells CASSFTKGGGRATEAFF.

The V call is TRBV6-1, the J call TRBJ2-5; without DNA, the TCRdb call of TRBD1 cannot be checked. This CDR3 is built from 14 residues. Germline CDR1 MNHNS, CDR2 SASEGT. The CDR3 loop reads CASRLSTGMKTQYF.

The chain carries TRBV7-8 and TRBJ2-6; without DNA, the TCRdb call of TRBD1 cannot be checked. Germline CDR1 SGHVS, CDR2 FQNEAQ. The CDR3 runs to 19 residues. Here the CDR3 reads CASSLFRDGVESGANVLTF. Drawing the rest from reference TRBV7-8 and TRBJ2-6, the complete variable domain is GAGVSQSPRYKVAKRGQDVALRCDPISGHVSLFWYQQALGQGPEFLTYFQNEAQLDKSGLPSDRFFAERPEGSVSTLKIQRTQQEDSAVYLCASSLFRDGVESGANVLTFGAGSRLTVL.

The CDR3 loop reads CASKIEGASNQPQHF. The chain carries TRBV19 and TRBJ1-5. CDR1 and CDR2 (germline): LNHDA, SQIVND (reference sequence). CDR3 size: 15 residues.

The chain carries TRBV5-1 and TRBJ2-7; TCRdb lists TRBD1, though no DNA is available to test this call. CDR1 is SGHRS and CDR2 is YFSETQ in the germline V gene. This CDR3 region has 14 residues. CDR3 sequence: CASRPGTGPYEQYF.